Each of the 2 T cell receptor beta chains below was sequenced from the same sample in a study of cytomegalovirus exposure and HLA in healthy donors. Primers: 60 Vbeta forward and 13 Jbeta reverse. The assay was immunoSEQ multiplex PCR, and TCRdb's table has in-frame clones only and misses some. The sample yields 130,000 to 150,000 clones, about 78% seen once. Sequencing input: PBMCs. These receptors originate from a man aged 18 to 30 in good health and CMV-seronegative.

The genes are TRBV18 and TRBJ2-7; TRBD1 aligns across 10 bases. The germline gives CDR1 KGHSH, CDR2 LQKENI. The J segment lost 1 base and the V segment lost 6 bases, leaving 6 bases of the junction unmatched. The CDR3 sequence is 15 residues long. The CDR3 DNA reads TGTGCCAGCTCTCAGGGACAGGGGAAATCCTACGAGCAGTACTTC. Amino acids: CASSQGQGKSYEQYF.

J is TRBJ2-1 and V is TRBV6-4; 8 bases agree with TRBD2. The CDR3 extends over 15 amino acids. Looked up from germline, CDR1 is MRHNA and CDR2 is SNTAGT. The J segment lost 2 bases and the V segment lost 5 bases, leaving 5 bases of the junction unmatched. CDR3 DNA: TGTGCCAGCAGTCCAGCGGGAGACACCTACAATGAGCAGTTCTTC. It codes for CASSPAGDTYNEQFF.